This TCR beta chain stems from a study of beta chain features in type 1 diabetes. Study in general: There were 107,917,701 sorted cells examined across all samples. Findings of the study overall: Type 1 diabetes patients had TCRB CDR3s that were shorter (moderately but significantly so) in all four CD4+ subsets.

Of the isolated RNA, all was reverse transcribed, and so the sequenced material was expressed TCRB transcripts. Measured with immunoSEQ multiplex PCR; TCRdb has only the in-frame clones, and not every one. The sample holds around 150,000 clones, 63% seen once. The CDR3 has 12 amino acids. Trimming stripped 5 bases from V and 7 bases from J, with 9 bases between. The germline V gene has CDR1 MDHEN and CDR2 SYDVKM. This clone was counted between two and nine times. Its antigen remains unknown. J is TRBJ2-1 and V is TRBV28; a possible D gene is TRBD2 (5 bases). The sequencing sample was made of naive CD4+ T cells from blood. The clonotype was recovered from a man aged 25 to 40 with type 1 diabetes. The CDR3 DNA follows: TGTGCCAGCAGTGTCGGGGATAATGAGCAGTTCTTC. Protein sequence: CASSVGDNEQFF.